These 31 T cell receptor beta chains came from one sample sequenced in a study of T cell responses to AZD1222 COVID-19 vaccine (dated by TCRdb to the early 2020s). The receptor library was made with the immunoSEQ multiplex PCR assay. The clones in this table, taken by TCRdb from immuneACCESS, are in-frame only. Not every clone is retained; where verified, under half of the shortfall comes from an unresolved V gene, and the cause of the rest is unknown. Counted in this sample were about 110,000 clones; 70% to 90% of them appeared once. The ten most abundant clones make up 4.8% of the sample. What this sample's time point label stands for: about 28 days (+/-7) after the second vaccine dose. The sample in question was peripheral blood, obtained 28 days after the second AZD1222 dose. These receptors were obtained from an adult who received the AZD1222 COVID-19 vaccine.

The chain uses TRBV10-2 and TRBJ1-6, with 7 bases lining up with TRBD1. CDR1 is WSHSY, CDR2 SAAADI, per germline. The CDR3 runs to 13 residues. V was clipped by 4 bases and J by 10 bases; unmatched bases: 4. The DNA of the CDR3 is TGCGCCAGCAGTGTCCAGGGGGAATCACCCCTCCACTTT. This encodes CASSVQGESPLHF.

The chain carries TRBV7-9 and TRBJ1-1, with TRBD1 as a possible D gene (5 bases). CDR3 length: 13 amino acids. CDR1 is SEHNR and CDR2 is FQNEAQ in the germline V gene (reference sequence). The germline V and J ends were trimmed by 5 bases and 11 bases, with 18 bases remaining between them. The CDR3: CASSPPGGDTAFF. CDR3 coding DNA: TGTGCCAGCAGCCCCCCGGGGGGGGATACGGCTTTCTTT.

This chain connects TRBV19 to TRBJ1-1; 8 bases fit TRBD1. V dropped 6 bases and J dropped 4; count of bases not matched to a gene: 7. The CDR3 totals 14 residues. The germline CDR1 and CDR2 sequences are LNHDA and SQIVND (reference sequence). Here the CDR3 DNA reads TGTGCCAGTAGCAACAGGGGGGTAGGCACTGAAGCTTTCTTT. This sequence encodes CASSNRGVGTEAFF.

This clone was seen a handful of times. The sample has other DNA sequences that encode this CDR3 too. This chain joins TRBV11-3 and TRBJ1-6; tentative D call: TRBD1 (6 bases). Trimming took off 4 bases at V and 12 bases at J, with 13 bases between the two ends. Germline V gene sequence: CDR1 SGHNT, CDR2 YENEEA. This CDR3 is 13 amino acids long. DNA of the CDR3: TGTGCCAGCAGCTCGGGGGGGCGGGGACCCCTCCACTTT. Protein sequence: CASSSGGRGPLHF.

The V and J genes are TRBV11-3 and TRBJ2-7; either TRBD1 or TRBD2 may fit D (5 bases each). The CDR3 is 15 amino acids. Germline CDR1 reads SGHNT; CDR2 reads YENEEA. V was shortened by 5 bases and J by 0 bases, with 14 bases between the two germline ends. This CDR3 is CASSPGAASSYEQYF. CDR3 DNA sequence: TGTGCCAGCAGCCCCGGGGCAGCGAGCTCCTACGAGCAGTACTTC.

The chain combines TRBV13 with TRBJ2-7; D might be TRBD1 (5 bases). The CDR3 runs 15 residues. V lost 2 bases, J lost 2 bases, and 13 bases lay in between. The germline V gene encodes CDR1 PRHDT and CDR2 FYEKMQ (reference sequence). The CDR3 region has the DNA TGTGCCAGCAGCTTAACAGGAACCCACCCCTACGAGCAGTACTTC. Translation gives CASSLTGTHPYEQYF.

V gene TRBV6-5 combines with J gene TRBJ2-7; 8 nucleotides match TRBD2. The CDR3 is made up of 13 amino acids. CDR1 is MNHEY and CDR2 is SVGAGI in the germline V gene. Trimming removed 6 bases from V and 2 bases from J; junction bases left unmatched: 3. CDR3 sequence reads: CASRQGLAYEQYF. CDR3 nucleotides: TGTGCCAGCAGACAGGGACTAGCCTACGAGCAGTACTTC.

J is TRBJ1-1 and V is TRBV9; the match to TRBD1 covers 8 bases. Trimming removed 2 bases from V and 0 bases from J; junction bases left unmatched: 9. Per germline, CDR1 SGDLS and CDR2 YYNGEE. This CDR3 is 17 amino acids long. The CDR3 nucleotides are TGTGCCAGCAGCGTGGCAGGGGGCCTTCTCATGAACACTGAAGCTTTCTTT. Translation: CASSVAGGLLMNTEAFF.

V gene TRBV2 combines with J gene TRBJ1-5; perhaps TRBD1 as D (6 bases). This CDR3 has 13 residues. The germline V and J ends were trimmed by 5 bases and 7 bases, with 12 bases remaining between them. Germline assignment: CDR1 SNHLY and CDR2 FYNNEI. CDR3 in amino acids: CASSPRGVQPQHF. CDR3 bases: TGTGCCAGCAGTCCCAGGGGTGTACAGCCCCAGCATTTT.

V usage is TRBV2 and J usage is TRBJ1-6; weak D call: TRBD1 (5 bases). V shed 6 bases and J shed 10 bases, with 16 bases lying between them. Germline CDR1 SNHLY, CDR2 FYNNEI. The CDR3 consists of 14 residues. For the CDR3, the DNA is TGTGCCAGCAGCGGGACCTCCTCGAGCTCACCCCTCCACTTT. Protein sequence: CASSGTSSSSPLHF. The variable domain in full, completed from reference TRBV2 and TRBJ1-6, reads EPEVTQTPSHQVTQMGQEVILRCVPISNHLYFYWYRQILGQKVEFLVSFYNNEISEKSEIFDDQFSVERPDGSNFTLKIRSTKLEDSAMYFCASSGTSSSSPLHFGNGTRLTVT.

The J gene is TRBJ2-3, the V gene TRBV5-1; 8 bases are shared with TRBD2. J gave up 0 bases and V 3 bases, and 9 bases lay outside the gene matches. The CDR3 runs to 17 residues. Germline V CDR1 and CDR2: SGHRS, YFSETQ. DNA of the CDR3: TGCGCCAGCAGCTGGAGTACTAGCGGTGCTAGCACAGATACGCAGTATTTT. Residues: CASSWSTSGASTDTQYF.

This rearrangement joins TRBV18 to TRBJ1-1; D remains unclear. The CDR3 loop spans 15 amino acids. The germline gives CDR1 KGHSH, CDR2 LQKENI. Trimming removed 3 bases at V and 3 bases at J, with 14 bases between. The CDR3 nucleotides read TGTGCCAGCTCACCCACACCGCGGTGGGACACTGAAGCTTTCTTT. It is translated as CASSPTPRWDTEAFF.

The V call is TRBV15, the J call TRBJ1-6; TRBD1 matches at 8 bases. Germline CDR1 reads LNHNV; CDR2 reads YYDKDF (reference sequence). The CDR3 consists of 14 residues. The trim removed 5 bases at V and 10 bases at J, leaving 7 bases unmatched. In nucleotides, the CDR3 is TGTGCCACCAGCCCACAGACAGGGGCATCACCCCTCCACTTT. Its protein product is CATSPQTGASPLHF.

The chain joins TRBV28 to TRBJ1-4, with 11 bases lining up with TRBD1. Germline assignment: CDR1 MDHEN and CDR2 SYDVKM. CDR3 length: 15 amino acids. The junction had 5 bases not matched to a gene; V was cut back by 4 bases and J by 7 bases. The DNA of the CDR3 is TGTGCCAGCAGTTCCTGGGACAGGGGGGGTGAAAAACTGTTTTTT. It translates to CASSSWDRGGEKLFF.

The V gene is TRBV10-1, the J gene TRBJ1-1; D gene uncertain. The V gene's germline CDR1 is WNHNN and CDR2 SYGVQD (reference sequence). The CDR3 length is 15 residues. V was cut by 7 bases and J by 6 bases, with 21 bases left in between. The CDR3: CASTRFRPTRAEAFF. The CDR3 DNA is TGCGCCAGCACCCGATTCAGACCCACTCGAGCTGAAGCTTTCTTT.

This clone was observed once. The chain recombines TRBV30 with TRBJ1-5; no clear D. Germline lookup yields CDR1 GTSNPN and CDR2 SVGIG (reference sequence). The CDR3 covers 16 residues. Deletions cut 3 bases from V and 4 bases from J, with 19 bases between. In DNA form, the CDR3 reads TGTGCCTGGAGGAAGCCCGGCAAACTGGGGAATCAGCCCCAGCATTTT. This encodes CAWRKPGKLGNQPQHF.

V and J are TRBV6-2 or TRBV6-3 and TRBJ2-1; 11 nucleotides line up with TRBD2. The germline CDR1 and CDR2 sequences are MNHEY and SVGEGT. V lost 5 bases, J lost 0 bases, and 3 bases stayed unmatched. This CDR3 region has 16 residues. The CDR3 region has the DNA TGTGCCAGCAGTCAGACTAGCGGGGCCTCCTACAATGAGCAGTTCTTC. Amino acid sequence: CASSQTSGASYNEQFF.

In its sample, this clone was seen once. The chain has TRBV3-1 (or the pseudogene TRBV3-2) and TRBJ1-5; D might be TRBD1 (6 bases). CDR3 length: 16 amino acids. Germline-derived CDR1 and CDR2 are LGHDT and YNNKEL (reference sequence). Trimming removed 3 bases at V and 0 bases at J, with 12 bases between. The CDR3 region has the DNA TGTGCCAGCAGCCAGGCCGGGACAAATAGCAATCAGCCCCAGCATTTT. The encoded protein is CASSQAGTNSNQPQHF.

The rearrangement joins TRBV27 to TRBJ2-7; TRBD1 aligns across 8 bases. Germline CDR1 MNHEY, CDR2 SMNVEV (reference sequence). This CDR3 comprises 14 residues. Trimming took 2 bases from V and 6 from J; bases not matched to a gene: 6. CDR3 sequence (DNA): TGTGCCAGCAGTTTACAGGGGGCTTCGGGCGAGCAGTACTTC. This encodes CASSLQGASGEQYF.

The chain employs TRBV27 and TRBJ1-1, with TRBD1 matching 7 bases. Per the germline V gene, CDR1 is MNHEY and CDR2 is SMNVEV (reference sequence). The CDR3 is 17 amino acids. The ends lost 0 bases at V and 4 bases at J; junction bases unmatched: 11. The CDR3 nucleotides are TGTGCCAGCAGTTTATCCTCGAGGGGGCGTTGGGCCACTGAAGCTTTCTTT. Translated: CASSLSSRGRWATEAFF.

The J gene is TRBJ2-7, the V gene TRBV27, with TRBD1 matching 7 bases. The ends lost 4 bases at V and 4 bases at J; junction bases unmatched: 10. Germline V CDR1 and CDR2: MNHEY, SMNVEV (reference sequence). The length of the CDR3 is 15 residues. The CDR3: CASSSLSTGRYEQYF. CDR3 bases: TGTGCCAGCAGTTCCCTCTCGACAGGGCGATACGAGCAGTACTTC.

The J gene is TRBJ2-3, the V gene TRBV4-3; 10 bases line up with TRBD2. This CDR3 is built from 16 residues. Germline CDR1 is LGHNA and CDR2 is YSLEER. V dropped 5 bases and J dropped 3; count of bases not matched to a gene: 8. The DNA of the CDR3 is TGCGCCAGCAGCGGAAGGACTAGCGGCGGTACAGATACGCAGTATTTT. Residues: CASSGRTSGGTDTQYF.

The chain is built from TRBV7-2 and TRBJ2-7; 10 positions agree with TRBD1. The length of the CDR3 is 15 residues. V gave up 4 bases and J gave up 5 bases; unmatched junction bases: 8. The germline CDR1 and CDR2 sequences are SGHTA and FQGNSA. The CDR3 DNA reads as TGTGCCAGCAGCTCCCCCGGGACAGGGGTCGACGAGCAGTACTTC. It translates to CASSSPGTGVDEQYF.

The gene calls are TRBV5-1 and TRBJ1-1, with D possibly matching TRBD1 (6 bases). V dropped 5 bases and J dropped 1 base, with 12 bases sitting between them. CDR1 SGHRS and CDR2 YFSETQ come from the germline V gene. The CDR3 covers 14 residues. The CDR3 DNA follows: TGCGCCAGCAGTTCGGGACACCAGAACACTGAAGCTTTCTTT. The encoded protein is CASSSGHQNTEAFF.

The CDR3 region is CASSVASPIDEQFF. In DNA, the CDR3 is TGTGCCAGCAGCGTAGCCAGCCCTATTGATGAGCAGTTCTTC. The chain employs TRBV9 and TRBJ2-1; D remains ambiguous. Between the trimmed V and J ends, which lost 0 bases and 8 bases, there was a span of 12 bases. The CDR3 has 14 amino acids. The germline V gene has CDR1 SGDLS and CDR2 YYNGEE.

The gene calls are TRBV5-1 and TRBJ2-5; 9 bases line up with TRBD1. In germline, CDR1 is SGHRS, CDR2 YFSETQ. The length of the CDR3 is 16 residues. V shed 0 bases and J 5 bases; nucleotides not matched to a gene: 8. The CDR3 is CASSLAPTGGGETQYF. CDR3 DNA sequence: TGCGCCAGCAGCTTGGCCCCGACAGGGGGAGGGGAGACCCAGTACTTC.

The chain has TRBV7-8 and TRBJ1-5; possibly TRBD1 for D (6 bases). This CDR3 is built from 16 residues. Per germline, CDR1 SGHVS and CDR2 FQNEAQ. V lost 5 bases and J lost 0, with 14 bases in between. The CDR3, as DNA: TGTGCCAGCAGCGCCCGGACAGTATCTAGCAATCAGCCCCAGCATTTT. Its protein product is CASSARTVSSNQPQHF.

The chain employs TRBV4-1 and TRBJ2-1; either TRBD1 or TRBD2 may supply D (5 bases each). V was shortened by 2 bases and J by 4 bases, with 12 bases between the two germline ends. CDR1 is MGHRA and CDR2 is YSYEKL in the germline V gene. CDR3 length: 15 residues. As DNA, the CDR3 is TGCGCCAGCAGCCAAACCGGGACCCCATACAATGAGCAGTTCTTC. This gives the protein CASSQTGTPYNEQFF.

The chain recombines TRBV5-1 with TRBJ2-5; D perhaps matches TRBD2 (5 bases). Trimming cost V 4 bases and J 5 bases, with 18 bases left between them. The CDR3 runs to 15 residues. Germline-derived CDR1 and CDR2 are SGHRS and YFSETQ. This CDR3 is CASSLLPSSGETQYF. The CDR3 DNA sequence: TGCGCCAGCAGCCTGCTGCCTAGCAGTGGGGAGACCCAGTACTTC.

The table lists this clone with a few counts. This chain connects TRBV18 to TRBJ2-7, with 7 nucleotides matching TRBD1. V trimming: 3 bases; J trimming: 7 bases; junction bases outside the gene matches: 3. The CDR3 runs to 12 residues. Germline V gene sequence: CDR1 KGHSH, CDR2 LQKENI. The CDR3 sequence: CASSPGTVEQYF. For the CDR3, the DNA is TGTGCCAGCTCACCTGGGACAGTGGAGCAGTACTTC.

The chain uses TRBV19 and TRBJ1-2, with TRBD1 matching over 8 bases. V was clipped by 6 bases and J by 8 bases; unmatched bases: 8. The germline V gene has CDR1 LNHDA and CDR2 SQIVND (reference sequence). This CDR3 is 13 amino acids long. The CDR3 loop is CASRLQGAYGYTF. In DNA, the CDR3 is TGTGCCAGTAGACTTCAGGGGGCTTACGGCTACACCTTC.